A selection of T cell receptor beta chains follows, all from one sample in a study of blood T cell repertoires in COVID-19. Produced via immunoSEQ multiplex PCR; TCRdb's table is partial and in-frame only. The repertoire holds some 240,000 clones, around nine tenths seen once, with around 3.1% in the top ten. Sequencing was performed on PBMCs or T cells enriched from blood (not recorded which). These receptors were collected from a woman in her 40s who had been exposed to COVID-19. The conserved cysteine and the conserved F or W are not part of the CDR3 here.

TRBV30	TRBJ2-1	AWSVRGYEQF
TRBV24-1	TRBJ2-5	ATSDFDRGQETQY
TRBV28	TRBJ2-3	ASSFRLAADTQY
TRBV4-1	TRBJ2-3	ASSQERPPGRGTDTQY
TRBV25-1	TRBJ1-2	ASSLTSAGYT
TRBV29-1	TRBJ1-2	SAEGREEDYGYT
TRBV7-3	TRBJ1-1	ASSLGQRNTEAF
TRBV2	TRBJ2-6	ASSYYRVLVASGANVLT
TRBV28	TRBJ1-6	ASSPDRNYESSYNSPLH
TRBV10-3	TRBJ1-3	AISEGAGNTIY
TRBV15	TRBJ2-5	ATSRLAGVATQY
TRBV15	TRBJ1-2	ATSDQWTGQIYGYT
TRBV5-1	TRBJ2-7	ASRPGTGPGEQY
TRBV2	TRBJ1-3	ASSEDKGSRRPIY
TRBV19	TRBJ1-1	ASSASRTEAF
TRBV24-1	TRBJ2-3	ATSGSRAMADTQY
TRBV19	TRBJ2-1	ASSIVPGLGYNEQF
TRBV3-1/TRBV3-2	TRBJ1-4	ASSRGTGGTNEKLF
TRBV11-2	TRBJ2-3	ASSPPPFSGSWVSDTQY
TRBV19	TRBJ1-1	ASSRGQGYTEAF
TRBV28	TRBJ1-5	ASSSPGTVSNQPQH
TRBV19	TRBJ2-7	ASSVLAGNSYEQY
TRBV18	TRBJ1-3	ASSPQDTSGNTIY
TRBV5-4	TRBJ2-2	ASSLGMTSGGPTGELF
TRBV19	TRBJ2-1	ASTPTRGRNEQF
TRBV18	TRBJ2-5	ASSPDRARGQETQY